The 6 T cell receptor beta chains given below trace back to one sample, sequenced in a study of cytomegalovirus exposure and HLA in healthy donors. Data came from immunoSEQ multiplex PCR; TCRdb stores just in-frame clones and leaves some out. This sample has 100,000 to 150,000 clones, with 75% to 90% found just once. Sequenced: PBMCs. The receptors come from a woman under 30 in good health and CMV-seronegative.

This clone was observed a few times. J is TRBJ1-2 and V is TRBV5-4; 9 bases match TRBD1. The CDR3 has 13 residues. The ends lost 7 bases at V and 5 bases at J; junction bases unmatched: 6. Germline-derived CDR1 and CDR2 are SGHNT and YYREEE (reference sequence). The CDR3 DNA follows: TGTGCCAGCTCGTGGACAGGGGCGTATGGCTACACCTTC. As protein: CASSWTGAYGYTF.

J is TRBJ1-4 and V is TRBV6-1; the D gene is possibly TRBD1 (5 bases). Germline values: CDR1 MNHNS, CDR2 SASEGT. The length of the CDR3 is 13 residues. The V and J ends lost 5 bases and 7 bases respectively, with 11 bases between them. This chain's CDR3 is CASSSGVREKLFF. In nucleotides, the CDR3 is TGTGCCAGCAGTTCGGGGGTGCGTGAAAAACTGTTTTTT.

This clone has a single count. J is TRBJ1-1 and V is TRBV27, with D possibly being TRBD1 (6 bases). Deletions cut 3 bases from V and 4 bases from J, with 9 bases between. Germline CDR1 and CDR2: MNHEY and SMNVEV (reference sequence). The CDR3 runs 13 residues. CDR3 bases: TGTGCCAGCAGTTTGTCAGGGGCCACTGAAGCTTTCTTT. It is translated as CASSLSGATEAFF.

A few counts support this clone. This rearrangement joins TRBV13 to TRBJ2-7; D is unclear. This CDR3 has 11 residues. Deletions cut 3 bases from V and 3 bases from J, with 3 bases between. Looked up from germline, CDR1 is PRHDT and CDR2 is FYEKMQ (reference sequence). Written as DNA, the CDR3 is TGTGCCAGCAGCTTCGGCTACGAGCAGTACTTC. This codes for CASSFGYEQYF.

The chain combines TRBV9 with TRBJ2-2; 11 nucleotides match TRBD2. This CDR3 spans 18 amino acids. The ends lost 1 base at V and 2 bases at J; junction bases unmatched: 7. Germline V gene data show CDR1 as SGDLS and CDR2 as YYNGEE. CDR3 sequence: CASSVQSTSGRNTGELFF. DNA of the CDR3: TGTGCCAGCAGCGTACAGAGCACTAGCGGGAGAAACACCGGGGAGCTGTTTTTT. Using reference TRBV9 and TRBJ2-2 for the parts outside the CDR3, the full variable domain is DSGVTQTPKHLITATGQRVTLRCSPRSGDLSVYWYQQSLDQGLQFLIQYYNGEERAKGNILERFSAQQFPDLHSELNLSSLELGDSALYFCASSVQSTSGRNTGELFFGEGSRLTVL.

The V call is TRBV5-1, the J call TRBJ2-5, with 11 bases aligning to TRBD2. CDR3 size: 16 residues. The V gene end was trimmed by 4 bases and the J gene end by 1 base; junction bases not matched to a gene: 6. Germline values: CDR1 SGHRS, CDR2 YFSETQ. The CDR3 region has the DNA TGCGCCAGCAGCATGGGACTAGCGGCTTTCCAAGAGACCCAGTACTTC. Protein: CASSMGLAAFQETQYF.